The text below deals with one T cell receptor (beta chain). Antigen specificity is unknown. This entry belongs to a study of cytomegalovirus exposure and HLA in healthy donors. The study's findings and limits: Published work reported that the classifier diagnosed cytomegalovirus status with high specificity and sensitivity. The TCR clusters that emerged in the first cohort tended, a later analysis found, to co-occur in the roughly 120 validation repertoires. Most observed TCR sequences were rare, whereas some public TCRs were detected in many donors. The study flagged about 150 TCR beta chains as cytomegalovirus-associated.

The CDR3 sequence is 14 residues long. Germline V gene lookup returns CDR1 SGDLS and CDR2 YYNGEE. Trimming stripped 0 bases from V and 2 bases from J, with 9 bases between. TCRdb's copy holds only in-frame clones and misses some; the assay was immunoSEQ multiplex PCR. The profile shows some 130,000 clones, around 80% of them singletons. The receptor was derived from a man in his thirties or forties in good health and CMV-seropositive. The chain employs TRBV9 and TRBJ2-7; D perhaps matches TRBD1 (5 bases). Material: PBMCs. In DNA form, the CDR3 reads TGTGCCAGCAGCGTAGAAGGGGATGCCTACGAGCAGTACTTC. Translated, it gives CASSVEGDAYEQYF.